One and the same sample provided the 4 T cell receptor beta chains below, sequenced in a study of breast tumors, draining lymph nodes, adjacent tissues. Samples came from axillary lymph nodes draining the breast cancer. Using its own MiXCR run on the multiplex PCR reads, TCRdb lists one record per CDR3 protein. The profile covers 170,000 or so distinct CDR3 sequences, with approximately 30% appearing a single time and around 4.5% taken by the ten largest. The material sequenced was axillary lymph node tissue. Source of these receptors: a female donor with breast cancer. Some clones in this sample may be carry-over from other donors' samples.

The table lists this clonotype with many counts. The rearrangement links TRBV20-1 to TRBJ2-3; 11 positions agree with TRBD2. This CDR3 spans 15 amino acids. Germline V CDR1 and CDR2: DFQATT, SNEGSKA (reference sequence). V lost 6 bases to trimming and J lost 1 base; unmatched junction nucleotides: 6. In DNA form, the CDR3 reads TGCAGTGCAAGTAGCGGGAGGGCCGGCACAGATACGCAGTATTTT. This translates into CSASSGRAGTDTQYF.

This clonotype was detected ten times or more. Here the CDR3 DNA reads TGTGCCAGCAGCTACGGACAGGGGAATGAAAAACTGTTTTTT. Amino acid sequence: CASSYGQGNEKLFF. The genes are TRBV7-2 and TRBJ1-4; 9 nucleotides agree with TRBD1. This CDR3 contains 14 residues. V shed 4 bases, J shed 5 bases, and the junction held 2 bases outside the gene matches. Germline lookup yields CDR1 SGHTA and CDR2 FQGNSA.

This clonotype was detected many times. V is TRBV20-1 and J is TRBJ1-2; 7 bases line up with TRBD1. CDR1 is DFQATT, CDR2 SNEGSKA, per germline (reference sequence). Trimming took 2 bases from V and 8 from J; bases not matched to a gene: 17. The CDR3 is 16 amino acids. CDR3 loop: CSARTTRDSGSLGYTF. DNA of the CDR3: TGCAGTGCTAGAACGACCCGGGACAGCGGCTCCCTAGGCTACACCTTC.

This clonotype showed up many times. This rearrangement joins TRBV20-1 to TRBJ2-7; a possible D gene is TRBD1 (5 bases). CDR1 and CDR2 from the germline V gene are DFQATT and SNEGSKA (reference sequence). The CDR3 is 12 amino acids. Trimming stripped 1 base from V and 3 bases from J, with 7 bases between. The CDR3 spells CSARGGRYEQYF. The CDR3 DNA sequence: TGCAGTGCTAGAGGGGGCCGCTACGAGCAGTACTTC.